The 10 T cell receptor beta chains listed next were all sequenced from one sample in a study of type 1 and type 2 diabetes patients. The PCR template was genomic DNA. Amplification of the beta chain CDR3 used 30 forward and 13 reverse multiplex primers. Using its own MiXCR run on the multiplex PCR reads, TCRdb lists one record per CDR3 protein. The sample includes 250,000 to 300,000 distinct CDR3 sequences, around 47% of them seen just once. Material for sequencing was peripheral blood mononuclear cells (PBMCs). The receptors come from a man younger than 35 with type 2 diabetes.

The CDR3 bases are TGCAGCGTTGTGGGAAGGGGGAGGTACGAGCAGTACTTC. It yields the protein CSVVGRGRYEQYF. The chain joins TRBV29-1 to TRBJ2-1, with D perhaps matching TRBD1 or TRBD2 (6 bases each). The J call is in doubt because the DNA end fits TRBJ2-7 better. The CDR3 is 13 amino acids. Germline assignment: CDR1 SQVTM and CDR2 ANQGSEA.

This clonotype turned up a few times. This rearrangement joins TRBV20-1 to TRBJ2-5; 11 bases line up with TRBD2. V lost 5 bases and J lost 4; bases outside the gene matches: 6. CDR1 and CDR2 from the germline V gene are DFQATT and SNEGSKA (reference sequence). CDR3 length equals 14 residues. DNA of the CDR3: TGCAGTGCTGATCTAGCGGGAGGATCAGAGACCCAGTACTTC. It yields the protein CSADLAGGSETQYF.

This chain links TRBV7-2 with TRBJ2-7; D is possibly TRBD1 (6 bases). The germline CDR1 and CDR2 sequences are SGHTA and FQGNSA. CDR3 length: 15 amino acids. Deletions cut 5 bases from V and 4 bases from J, with 18 bases between. The CDR3 bases are TGTGCCAGCAGCGCACAGGGCTCTCCCTCGTACGAGCAGTACTTC. Its translation: CASSAQGSPSYEQYF.

The V gene is TRBV10-1, the J gene TRBJ1-1; D is ambiguous. V was pared by 6 bases and J by 1 base, with 15 bases between. Per the germline V gene, CDR1 is WNHNN and CDR2 is SYGVQD (reference sequence). The CDR3 has 15 amino acids. The CDR3 sequence is CASSMGRTGNTEAFF. For the CDR3, the DNA is TGCGCCAGCAGCATGGGGAGGACGGGGAACACTGAAGCTTTCTTT.

This chain joins TRBV6-4 and TRBJ2-7, with 7 bases aligning to TRBD2. J gave up 2 bases and V 5 bases, and 6 bases lay outside the gene matches. Germline CDR1 reads MRHNA; CDR2 reads SNTAGT. The CDR3 contains 14 residues. The CDR3 reads CASSFSGGAYEQYF. CDR3 coding DNA: TGTGCCAGCAGTTTTTCGGGGGGAGCCTACGAGCAGTACTTC.

The chain employs TRBV4-1 and TRBJ1-1; 10 nucleotides match TRBD1. The CDR3 consists of 14 residues. CDR1 is MGHRA and CDR2 is YSYEKL in the germline V gene. Germline trimming cut 2 bases from V and 7 bases from J; bases unmatched to any gene: 4. The CDR3 region is CASSQLGTGDEAFF. For the CDR3, the DNA is TGCGCCAGCAGCCAATTAGGGACAGGGGATGAAGCTTTCTTT.

V is TRBV2 and J is TRBJ2-5; no firm D call. CDR1 is SNHLY, CDR2 FYNNEI, per germline. Trimming left V 8 bases short and J 5 bases short, with 6 bases between. This CDR3 region has 10 residues. CDR3 coding DNA: TGTGCCAGCGGGCCGGAGACCCAGTACTTC. This translates into CASGPETQYF.

This clonotype appeared once. The chain has TRBV19 and TRBJ2-2, with 11 bases matching TRBD1. Germline V gene data show CDR1 as LNHDA and CDR2 as SQIVND (reference sequence). Trimming took 9 bases from V and 3 from J; bases not matched to a gene: 9. The CDR3 contains 16 residues. The CDR3: CASTDPGQGDTGELFF. The CDR3 DNA reads TGTGCCAGCACGGACCCGGGACAGGGGGACACCGGGGAGCTGTTTTTT.

The CDR3 protein is CASSPGPGQGRTVFF. The CDR3 coding sequence is TGCGCCAGCAGCCCGGGGCCGGGACAGGGGAGGACAGTCTTCTTC. The chain combines TRBV5-1 with TRBJ2-1, with 10 bases fitting TRBD1. V dropped 4 bases and J dropped 16; count of bases not matched to a gene: 17. The CDR3 runs 15 residues. Per the germline V gene, CDR1 is SGHRS and CDR2 is YFSETQ.

This clonotype was detected a few times. This chain uses TRBV7-3 with TRBJ1-1; D gene ambiguous. Per the germline V gene, CDR1 is SGHTA and CDR2 is FQGTGA. The V gene lost 1 base and the J gene lost 0 bases, with 9 bases spanning the gap. The CDR3 contains 15 residues. This CDR3 reads CASSLSADMNTEAFF. CDR3 in DNA: TGTGCCAGCAGCTTAAGTGCGGATATGAACACTGAAGCTTTCTTT.